This TCR beta chain was sequenced for a study of blood T cells in healthy people across ages. Together with a sample-barcoded 5' primer, a J-beta primer mix was included in a second PCR lasting roughly 6 to 12 cycles. Every cDNA molecule carried a tag from a template-switch adaptor bearing 12 random nucleotides. TCRdb reprocessed the 5' RACE reads with MiXCR, giving one entry per CDR3 protein. This table holds approximately 800,000 distinct CDR3 sequences, about 37% found once. In germline, CDR1 is SGHTA, CDR2 FQGNSA. J gave up 6 bases and V 6 bases, and 6 bases lay outside the gene matches. The length of the CDR3 is 14 residues.

The source of this sequence is a man aged 18 to 29 in good health. The gene calls are TRBV7-2 and TRBJ2-3; 10 bases agree with TRBD1. Sequenced sample: blood. The CDR3 DNA reads as TGTGCCAGCAGTTTGACAGGGGGCCTCGATACGCAGTATTTT. Its protein is CASSLTGGLDTQYF.